This passage covers 6 T cell receptor beta chains from one sample sequenced in a study of cytomegalovirus exposure and HLA in healthy donors. 13 Jbeta primers and 60 Vbeta primers were used for the PCR. TCRdb keeps only in-frame clones here, not all; method: immunoSEQ multiplex PCR. The profile shows 150,000 or so clones, 70% to 80% of them singletons. Sequenced sample: PBMCs. The origin of the receptors is a man aged 25 to 40 in good health and CMV-seropositive.

This clone was observed a handful of times. Written as DNA, the CDR3 is TGCAGTGCGGAGAGGGCCGGGGAGCTGTTTTTT. Translation gives CSAERAGELFF. The chain carries TRBV20-1 and TRBJ2-2; tentatively, D is TRBD2 (5 bases). Germline CDR1 DFQATT, CDR2 SNEGSKA (reference sequence). With 6 bases removed from V and 6 bases from J, the gap between germline ends came to 8 bases. The CDR3 is made up of 11 amino acids.

V gene TRBV4-1 combines with J gene TRBJ2-1; perhaps TRBD1 as D (6 bases). Germline V gene sequence: CDR1 MGHRA, CDR2 YSYEKL. CDR3 length equals 14 residues. Trimming pared 3 bases from V and 1 base from J, leaving 7 bases between. CDR3 sequence reads: CASSQGASYNEQFF. For the CDR3, the DNA is TGCGCCAGCAGCCAGGGGGCGTCCTACAATGAGCAGTTCTTC.

V usage is TRBV5-6 and J usage is TRBJ2-1; 11 bases fit TRBD2. The CDR3 runs 17 residues. The trim removed 0 bases at V and 9 bases at J, leaving 11 bases unmatched. Germline V lookup: CDR1 SGHDT, CDR2 YYEEEE. This CDR3 reads CASSLDPGVSGRGEQFF. CDR3 DNA sequence: TGTGCCAGCAGCTTGGATCCAGGGGTTAGCGGGAGGGGTGAGCAGTTCTTC.

The J gene is TRBJ2-7, the V gene TRBV7-9; the D gene is possibly TRBD2 (6 bases). Germline CDR1 SEHNR, CDR2 FQNEAQ (reference sequence). V lost 3 bases and J 5 bases, leaving 14 bases between the germline ends. This CDR3 contains 14 residues. CDR3 in DNA: TGTGCCAGCAGCTTCGGGGGAGGAGGCCACGAGCAGTACTTC. Its translation: CASSFGGGGHEQYF.

This chain links TRBV30 with TRBJ2-7; 11 bases fit TRBD1. The V segment lost 0 bases and the J segment 2 bases; nucleotides outside the gene matches: 6. This CDR3 is built from 16 residues. CDR1 GTSNPN and CDR2 SVGIG come from the germline V gene (reference sequence). CDR3 sequence reads: CAWSVTRTGGTYEQYF. The CDR3, as DNA: TGTGCCTGGAGTGTAACCAGGACAGGGGGCACCTACGAGCAGTACTTC. The full variable domain, its missing parts supplied by reference TRBV30 and TRBJ2-7, is SQTIHQWPATLVQPVGSPLSLECTVEGTSNPNLYWYRQAAGRGLQLLFYSVGIGQISSEVPQNLSASRPQDRQFILSSKKLLLSDSGFYLCAWSVTRTGGTYEQYFGPGTRLTVT.

The genes are TRBV15 and TRBJ2-7, with D possibly being TRBD2 (5 bases). V was clipped by 6 bases and J by 1 base, with 10 bases between them. CDR1 is LNHNV and CDR2 is YYDKDF in the germline V gene (reference sequence). CDR3 length: 13 residues. The CDR3, as DNA: TGTGCCACCAGAGGAGGCTTATCCTACGAGCAGTACTTC. Protein: CATRGGLSYEQYF.